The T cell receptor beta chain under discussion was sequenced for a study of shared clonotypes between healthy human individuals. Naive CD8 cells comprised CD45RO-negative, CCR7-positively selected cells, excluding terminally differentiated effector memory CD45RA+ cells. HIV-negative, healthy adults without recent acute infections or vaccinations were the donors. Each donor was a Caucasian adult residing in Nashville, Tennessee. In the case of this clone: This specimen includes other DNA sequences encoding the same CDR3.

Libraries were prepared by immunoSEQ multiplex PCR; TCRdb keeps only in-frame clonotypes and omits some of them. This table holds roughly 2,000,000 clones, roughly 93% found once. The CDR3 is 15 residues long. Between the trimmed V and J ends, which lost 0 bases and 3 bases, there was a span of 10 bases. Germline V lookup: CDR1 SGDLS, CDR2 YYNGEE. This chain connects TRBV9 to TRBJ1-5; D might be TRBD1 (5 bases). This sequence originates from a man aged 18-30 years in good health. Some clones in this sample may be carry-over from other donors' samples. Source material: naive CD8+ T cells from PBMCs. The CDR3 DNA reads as TGTGCCAGCAGCGTAGGGTCAGGGTCCAATCAGCCCCAGCATTTT. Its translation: CASSVGSGSNQPQHF.